The 22 T cell receptor beta chains below were found in one sample sequenced in a study of human T cells and chemical hapten exposure. Time point described: pre-sensitization, week 0. Treatment defined: therapeutic diphenylcyclopropenone sensitization with weekly scalp DPC. Extraction of total RNA was performed on unfractionated whole blood. Each CDR3 protein is one row after TCRdb ran MiXCR on the RACE reads. The table includes tens of thousands of distinct CDR3 sequences, approximately 12% detected once. The source was whole blood, collected in connection with sensitization to the hapten diphenylcyclopropenone (DPC). Receptor source: a woman between 40 and 50 years old with alopecia areata. Some clones in this sample may be carry-over from other donors' samples.

The genes are TRBV10-3 and TRBJ1-1; unclear D gene. CDR3 length: 18 amino acids. Trimming left V 3 bases short and J 0 bases short, with 20 bases between. Germline CDR1 reads ENHRY; CDR2 reads SYGVKD. CDR3 protein: CAISDPQSFSWMNTEAFF. In nucleotides, the CDR3 is TGTGCCATCAGTGATCCGCAGTCTTTCTCGTGGATGAACACTGAAGCTTTCTTT.

This clonotype was recorded many times. The chain links TRBV7-9 to TRBJ1-3; 8 positions match TRBD1. The germline V gene has CDR1 SEHNR and CDR2 FQNEAQ (reference sequence). J was trimmed by 0 bases and V by 1 base; bases with no gene match: 5. The CDR3 is 17 amino acids. The CDR3 spells CASSLGDRSLSGNTIYF. The CDR3 DNA reads as TGTGCCAGCAGCTTAGGGGACAGGAGTCTCTCTGGAAACACCATATATTTT. Variable domain in full (rest from reference TRBV7-9 and TRBJ1-3): DTGVSQNPRHKITKRGQNVTFRCDPISEHNRLYWYRQTLGQGPEFLTYFQNEAQLEKSRLLSDRFSAERPKGSFSTLEIQRTEQGDSAMYLCASSLGDRSLSGNTIYFGEGSWLTVV.

In this sample, this clonotype turned up many times. The rearrangement uses TRBV11-2 and TRBJ2-3; 10 positions agree with TRBD2. The CDR3 runs 17 residues. With V trimmed by 2 bases and J by 2 bases, 7 bases remained unmatched. The germline CDR1 and CDR2 sequences are SGHAT and FQNNGV. The CDR3 sequence: CASSLPSGGGFTDTQYF. CDR3 bases: TGTGCCAGCAGCTTACCTAGCGGGGGTGGCTTCACAGATACGCAGTATTTT.

This clonotype has at least ten counts. V and J are TRBV29-1 and TRBJ2-7; 12 bases fit TRBD1. CDR3 size: 15 residues. Germline assignment: CDR1 SQVTM and CDR2 ANQGSEA. V lost 7 bases to trimming and J lost 7 bases; unmatched junction nucleotides: 14. CDR3 region: CSATLLGTGGREQYF. The CDR3 DNA reads TGCAGCGCCACCCTTCTGGGGACAGGGGGCCGAGAGCAGTACTTC.

In this sample, this clonotype turned up many times. The chain combines TRBV20-1 with TRBJ2-7; 10 bases line up with TRBD2. Germline CDR1 reads DFQATT; CDR2 reads SNEGSKA (reference sequence). The CDR3 loop spans 14 amino acids. V lost 5 bases to trimming and J lost 5 bases; unmatched junction nucleotides: 9. The DNA of the CDR3 is TGCAGTGCTCCTCCGCTAGCGGGAGAAGACGAGCAGTACTTC. Protein product: CSAPPLAGEDEQYF.

This clonotype was seen a few times. The chain links TRBV19 to TRBJ2-1; maybe TRBD2 (5 bases). The ends were cut back, 5 bases at V and 3 bases at J, with 11 bases in the middle. Germline V CDR1 and CDR2: LNHDA, SQIVND (reference sequence). The CDR3 extends over 14 amino acids. The CDR3 DNA sequence: TGTGCCAGTAGTGAGGGATCCAACTACAATGAGCAGTTCTTC. It translates to CASSEGSNYNEQFF.

This clonotype has ten or more counts. Relative to the germline gene, one junction end is altered; a read error may explain this. The rearrangement links TRBV7-7 to TRBJ2-3, with unresolved D. This CDR3 contains 13 residues. CDR1 and CDR2 from the germline V gene are SSHAT and FNYEAQ (reference sequence). DNA for the CDR3: TGTGCTAGCAGCTTAGGTGGCGCAGATACGCAGTATTTT. The encoded protein is CASSLGGADTQYF. Complete variable domain (other parts from reference TRBV7-7 and TRBJ2-3): GAGVSQSPRYKVTKRGQDVTLRCDPISSHATLYWYQQALGQGPEFLTYFNYEAQPDKSGLPSDRFSAERPEGSISTLTIQRTEQRDSAMYRCASSLGGADTQYFGPGTRLTVL.

This clonotype was found many times. V usage is TRBV28 and J usage is TRBJ2-4, with D uncertain. The germline gives CDR1 MDHEN, CDR2 SYDVKM. V was pared by 4 bases and J by 8 bases, with 18 bases between. The CDR3 is 15 amino acids. The CDR3 reads CASSSARLGQDIQYF. The CDR3 coding sequence is TGTGCCAGCAGTTCCGCGAGGTTGGGTCAGGACATTCAGTACTTC.

The table lists this clonotype with many counts. The chain couples TRBV7-9 to TRBJ2-3; 10 bases are shared with TRBD2. Losses at the gene ends were 3 bases for V and 3 bases for J; bases not matched to a gene: 3. The germline CDR1 and CDR2 sequences are SEHNR and FQNEAQ (reference sequence). The CDR3 totals 15 residues. The CDR3 sequence is CASSFPGLATDTQYF. The CDR3, as DNA: TGTGCCAGCAGCTTTCCGGGACTAGCGACAGATACGCAGTATTTT.

The chain employs TRBV7-2 and TRBJ1-1; D perhaps matches TRBD1 (5 bases). The germline V gene has CDR1 SGHTA and CDR2 FQGNSA. V gave up 5 bases and J gave up 0 bases, with 13 bases separating them. The CDR3 contains 15 residues. This CDR3 reads CASSTQTVLNTEAFF. CDR3 nucleotide sequence: TGTGCCAGCAGCACCCAGACAGTCCTGAACACTGAAGCTTTCTTT.

This clonotype was picked up many times. V gene TRBV11-2 combines with J gene TRBJ2-3, with D uncertain. Germline values: CDR1 SGHAT, CDR2 FQNNGV. Trimming took off 1 base at V and 7 bases at J, with 9 bases between the two ends. The CDR3 has 13 amino acids. CDR3 nucleotide sequence: TGTGCCAGCAGCTTAGGGTTGTTAAATACGCAGTATTTT. Its protein product is CASSLGLLNTQYF.

This clonotype was seen once. The chain links TRBV4-2 to TRBJ1-2; D uncertain. The CDR3 contains 13 residues. The germline V gene encodes CDR1 LGHNA and CDR2 YNFKEQ. The V gene lost 0 bases and the J gene lost 5 bases, with 7 bases spanning the gap. In DNA form, the CDR3 reads TGTGCCAGCAGCCAAGAGAGCCTTTATGGCTACACCTTC. Residues: CASSQESLYGYTF.

The V and J genes are TRBV12-2 and TRBJ1-2; TRBD1 is taken as the D call from the table, unchecked against the DNA. TRBV12-2 corresponds to a pseudogene. This CDR3 is built from 19 residues. The CDR3 spells CASRLAFLGLGTGGRGYTF. The CDR3 nucleotides read TGTGCAAGTCGCTTAGCGTTTTTAGGCTTGGGAACAGGGGGCCGTGGCTACACCTTC.

This clonotype is medium-sized within its sample. V is TRBV9 and J is TRBJ2-3; 11 nucleotides line up with TRBD2. The CDR3 has 16 residues. Germline-derived CDR1 and CDR2 are SGDLS and YYNGEE. J gave up 5 bases and V 0 bases, and 5 bases lay outside the gene matches. The chain's CDR3 is CASSVGLAGGIDTQYF. The CDR3 DNA follows: TGTGCCAGCAGCGTAGGTCTAGCGGGAGGTATAGATACGCAGTATTTT.

The V gene is TRBV11-3, the J gene TRBJ2-3, with 8 bases that match TRBD1. Germline values: CDR1 SGHNT, CDR2 YENEEA. V was pared by 4 bases and J by 6 bases, with 9 bases of the junction left unmatched. This CDR3 comprises 15 residues. The CDR3 sequence is CASSSGQGASDTQYF. In DNA form, the CDR3 reads TGTGCCAGCAGCTCCGGACAGGGCGCATCGGATACGCAGTATTTT.

This clonotype has a count of ten or more. V gene TRBV7-2 combines with J gene TRBJ2-5; possibly TRBD1 or TRBD2 for D (5 bases each). The CDR3 totals 14 residues. V shed 7 bases and J shed 5 bases, with 17 bases lying between them. The V gene's germline CDR1 is SGHTA and CDR2 FQGNSA. The CDR3 DNA reads as TGTGCCAGCACCACTGGGGGTCCAAGCGAGACCCAGTACTTC. It translates to CASTTGGPSETQYF.

This clonotype was observed many times. This chain connects TRBV19 to TRBJ1-5; D not certain. CDR3 length equals 16 residues. Germline loops: CDR1 LNHDA, CDR2 SQIVND (reference sequence). V lost 3 bases to trimming and J lost 3 bases, with 15 bases between them. The CDR3 bases are TGTGCCAGTAGTATTAATCCCATGGGAAACAATCAGCCCCAGCATTTT. It codes for CASSINPMGNNQPQHF.

This clonotype appeared many times. V and J are TRBV20-1 and TRBJ1-5, with 7 bases aligning to TRBD1. Germline loops: CDR1 DFQATT, CDR2 SNEGSKA (reference sequence). The CDR3 length is 14 residues. V was clipped by 4 bases and J by 0 bases; unmatched bases: 3. The CDR3 spells CSATEGASNQPQHF. CDR3 nucleotide sequence: TGCAGTGCTACCGAGGGGGCTAGCAATCAGCCCCAGCATTTT.

The J gene is TRBJ2-1, the V gene TRBV29-1; D is uncertain. V lost 4 bases to trimming and J lost 4 bases, with 2 bases between them. The germline V gene has CDR1 SQVTM and CDR2 ANQGSEA. This CDR3 region has 10 residues. The DNA of the CDR3 is TGCAGCGTTGCGTACAATGAGCAGTTCTTC. It codes for CSVAYNEQFF.

This clonotype was detected ten times or more. This chain links TRBV2 with TRBJ2-7; 9 bases are shared with TRBD2. The germline V gene has CDR1 SNHLY and CDR2 FYNNEI. J was trimmed by 6 bases and V by 7 bases; bases with no gene match: 10. This CDR3 comprises 14 residues. CDR3: CASKNSGSFSEQYF. CDR3 in DNA: TGTGCCAGCAAGAATAGCGGGAGTTTTTCCGAGCAGTACTTC.

The genes are TRBV5-1 and TRBJ2-1; TRBD1 is a possible D gene (5 bases). Trimming shortened V by 3 bases and J by 1 base, and 17 bases separated the two germline ends. CDR1 is SGHRS and CDR2 is YFSETQ in the germline V gene. This CDR3 spans 17 amino acids. CDR3 protein: CASSYPSTALSYNEQFF. The CDR3 coding sequence is TGCGCCAGCAGCTACCCTTCGACAGCCCTATCCTACAATGAGCAGTTCTTC.

As regards this clonotype: A read error is possible here, since a much larger clone lies one base away. The V and J genes are TRBV5-1 and TRBJ1-1; possibly TRBD1 for D (5 bases). Germline values: CDR1 SGHRS, CDR2 YFSETQ. The CDR3 extends over 16 amino acids. V was clipped by 2 bases and J by 6 bases, with 20 bases between them. The CDR3: CASSFVPEGLHPEAFF. The CDR3 DNA follows: TGCGCCAGCAGCTTCGTCCCCGAGGGACTTCACCCTGAAGCTTTCTTT. Based on the CDR3 plus reference TRBV5-1 and TRBJ1-1, the full variable domain is KAGVTQTPRYLIKTRGQQVTLSCSPISGHRSVSWYQQTPGQGLQFLFEYFSETQRNKGNFPGRFSGRQFSNSRSEMNVSTLELGDSALYLCASSFVPEGLHPEAFFGQGTRLTVV.